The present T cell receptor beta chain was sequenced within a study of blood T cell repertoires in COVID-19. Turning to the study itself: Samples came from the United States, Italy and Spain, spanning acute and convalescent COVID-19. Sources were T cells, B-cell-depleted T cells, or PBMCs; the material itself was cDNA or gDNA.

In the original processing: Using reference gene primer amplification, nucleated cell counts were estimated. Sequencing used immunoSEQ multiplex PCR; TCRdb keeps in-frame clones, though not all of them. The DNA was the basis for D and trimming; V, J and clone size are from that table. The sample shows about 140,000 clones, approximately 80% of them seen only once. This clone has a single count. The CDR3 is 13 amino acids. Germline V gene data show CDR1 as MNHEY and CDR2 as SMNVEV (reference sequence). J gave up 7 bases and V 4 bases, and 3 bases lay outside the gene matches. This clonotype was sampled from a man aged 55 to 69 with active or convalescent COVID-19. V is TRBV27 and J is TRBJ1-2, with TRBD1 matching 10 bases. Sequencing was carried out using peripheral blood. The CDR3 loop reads CASSYRTGGGYTF. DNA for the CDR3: TGTGCCAGCAGTTATAGGACAGGGGGTGGCTACACCTTC.